This TCR beta chain was sequenced for a study of beta chain features in type 1 diabetes. This clone came up a few times. Its antigen is still unknown. The sequenced template was cDNA made from the entire isolated RNA. The assay was immunoSEQ multiplex PCR, and TCRdb's table has in-frame clones only and misses some. Counted here are tens of thousands of clones, approximately 59% occurring once; the ten biggest clones make up about 2.2%. There are 17 residues in the CDR3. Per germline, CDR1 KGHSH and CDR2 LQKENI. V lost 3 bases and J 1 base, leaving 16 bases between the germline ends. CD4+ naive, central memory, regulatory and stem cell-like memory subsets were isolated by sorting on CD45RO/CCR7/CD25/CD127/CD95/CD27. Each sorted fraction was over 98% pure. Points from the study as a whole: TCRB rearrangement may or may not be influenced by HLA type; here this remained unresolved.

Input material: Tregs from blood. This clonotype originated in a young woman in good health. This chain uses TRBV18 with TRBJ2-1, with D possibly TRBD2 on 6 matching bases. CDR3 residues: CASSPVLGAGSYNEQFF. In DNA, the CDR3 is TGTGCCAGCTCACCCGTTTTGGGAGCGGGTTCCTACAATGAGCAGTTCTTC.